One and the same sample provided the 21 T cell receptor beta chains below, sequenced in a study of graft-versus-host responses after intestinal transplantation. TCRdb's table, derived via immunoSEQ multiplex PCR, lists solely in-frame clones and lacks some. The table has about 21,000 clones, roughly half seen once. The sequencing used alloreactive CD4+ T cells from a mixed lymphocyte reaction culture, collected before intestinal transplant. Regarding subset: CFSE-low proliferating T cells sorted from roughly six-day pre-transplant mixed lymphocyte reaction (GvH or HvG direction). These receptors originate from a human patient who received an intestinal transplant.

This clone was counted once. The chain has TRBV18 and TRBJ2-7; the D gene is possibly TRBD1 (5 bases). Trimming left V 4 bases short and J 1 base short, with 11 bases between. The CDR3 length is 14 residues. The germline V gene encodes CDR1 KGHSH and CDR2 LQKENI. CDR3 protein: CASSLTRVSYEQYF. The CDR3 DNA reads TGTGCCAGCTCACTTACCAGGGTTTCCTACGAGCAGTACTTC.

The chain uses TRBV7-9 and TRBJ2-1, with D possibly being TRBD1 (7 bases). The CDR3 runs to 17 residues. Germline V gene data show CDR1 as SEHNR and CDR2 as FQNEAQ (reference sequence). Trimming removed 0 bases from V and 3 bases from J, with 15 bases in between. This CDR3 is CASSLARGTAYYNEQFF. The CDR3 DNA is TGTGCCAGCAGCTTAGCGCGCGGGACAGCTTACTACAATGAGCAGTTCTTC.

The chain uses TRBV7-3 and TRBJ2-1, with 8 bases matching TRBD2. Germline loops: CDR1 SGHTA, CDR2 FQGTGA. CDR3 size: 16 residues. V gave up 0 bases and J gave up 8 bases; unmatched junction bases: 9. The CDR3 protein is CASSLTSPGGQDEQFF. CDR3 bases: TGTGCCAGCAGCTTAACGTCACCGGGGGGGCAGGATGAGCAGTTCTTC.

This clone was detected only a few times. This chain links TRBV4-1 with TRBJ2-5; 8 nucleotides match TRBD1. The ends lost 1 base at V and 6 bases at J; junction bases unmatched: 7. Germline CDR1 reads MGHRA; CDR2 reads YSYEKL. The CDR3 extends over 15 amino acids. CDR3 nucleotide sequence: TGCGCCAGCAGCCAAGGGACAGGGTTGAGTAAGACCCAGTACTTC. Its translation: CASSQGTGLSKTQYF.

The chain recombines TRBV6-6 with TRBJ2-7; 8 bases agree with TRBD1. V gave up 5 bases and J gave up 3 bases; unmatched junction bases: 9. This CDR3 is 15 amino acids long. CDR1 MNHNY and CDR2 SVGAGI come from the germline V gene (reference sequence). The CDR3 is CASSHLGQGGYEQYF. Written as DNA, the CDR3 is TGTGCCAGCAGTCACCTCGGACAGGGAGGCTACGAGCAGTACTTC.

The CDR3 reads CASSFRLSQETQYF. DNA of the CDR3: TGTGCCAGCAGCTTTCGGTTGTCCCAAGAGACCCAGTACTTC. The genes are TRBV7-9 and TRBJ2-5; the D is unclear. The length of the CDR3 is 14 residues. The V and J ends lost 3 bases and 1 base respectively, with 9 bases between them. From germline, CDR1 is SEHNR and CDR2 FQNEAQ (reference sequence).

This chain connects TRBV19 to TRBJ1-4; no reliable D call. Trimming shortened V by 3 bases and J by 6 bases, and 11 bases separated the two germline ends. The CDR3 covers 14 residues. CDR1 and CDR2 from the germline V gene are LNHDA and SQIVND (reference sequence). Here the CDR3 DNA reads TGTGCCAGTAGTATCGGAGTCGTTTATGAAAAACTGTTTTTT. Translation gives CASSIGVVYEKLFF.

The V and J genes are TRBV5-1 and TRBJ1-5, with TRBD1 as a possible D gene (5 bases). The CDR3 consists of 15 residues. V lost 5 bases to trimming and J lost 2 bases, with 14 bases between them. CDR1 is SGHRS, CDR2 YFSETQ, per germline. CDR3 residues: CASSRGIGGNQPQHF. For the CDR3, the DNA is TGCGCCAGCAGTAGGGGCATAGGTGGCAATCAGCCCCAGCATTTT. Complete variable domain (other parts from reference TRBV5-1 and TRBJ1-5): KAGVTQTPRYLIKTRGQQVTLSCSPISGHRSVSWYQQTPGQGLQFLFEYFSETQRNKGNFPGRFSGRQFSNSRSEMNVSTLELGDSALYLCASSRGIGGNQPQHFGDGTRLSIL.

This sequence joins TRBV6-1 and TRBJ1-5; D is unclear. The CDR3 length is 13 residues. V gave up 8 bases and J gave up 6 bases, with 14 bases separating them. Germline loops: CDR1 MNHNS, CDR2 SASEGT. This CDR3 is CASRSPLLQPQHF. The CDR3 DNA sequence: TGTGCCAGCCGGTCCCCCCTCCTTCAGCCCCAGCATTTT.

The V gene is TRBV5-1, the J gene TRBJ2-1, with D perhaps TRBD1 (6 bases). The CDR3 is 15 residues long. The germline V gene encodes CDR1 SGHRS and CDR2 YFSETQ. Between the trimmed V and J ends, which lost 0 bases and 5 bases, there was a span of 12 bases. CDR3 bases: TGCGCCAGCAGCTTGGGGGGGCCCGCCAACAATGAGCAGTTCTTC. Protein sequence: CASSLGGPANNEQFF.

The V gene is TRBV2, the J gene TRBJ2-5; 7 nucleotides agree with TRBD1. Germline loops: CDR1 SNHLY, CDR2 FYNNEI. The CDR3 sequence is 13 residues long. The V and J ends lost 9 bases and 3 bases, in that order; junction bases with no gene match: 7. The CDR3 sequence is CARSYGTEETQYF. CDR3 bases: TGTGCCAGGTCTTACGGGACAGAAGAGACCCAGTACTTC.

CDR3 region: CASSTPLRGGRETQYF. CDR3 in DNA: TGTGCCAGCAGCACCCCTCTGCGGGGGGGCCGCGAGACCCAGTACTTC. The rearrangement joins TRBV5-4 to TRBJ2-5; 9 nucleotides line up with TRBD2. V lost 4 bases, J lost 5 bases, and 12 bases stayed unmatched. The germline V gene has CDR1 SGHNT and CDR2 YYREEE (reference sequence). The CDR3 has 16 amino acids.

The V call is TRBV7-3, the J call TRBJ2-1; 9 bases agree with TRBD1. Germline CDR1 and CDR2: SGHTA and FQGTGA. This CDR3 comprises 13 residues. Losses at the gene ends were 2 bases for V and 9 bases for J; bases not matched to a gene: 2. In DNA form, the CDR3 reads TGTGCCAGCAGCTTAGGGACAGGGATTGAGCAGTTCTTC. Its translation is CASSLGTGIEQFF.

CDR3 loop: CASSPGPVHEAFF. In DNA, the CDR3 is TGTGCCAGCTCACCCGGTCCCGTCCATGAAGCTTTCTTT. The rearrangement joins TRBV18 to TRBJ1-1; D gene unclear. The length of the CDR3 is 13 residues. Germline assignment: CDR1 KGHSH and CDR2 LQKENI. Deletions cut 3 bases from V and 7 bases from J, with 12 bases between.

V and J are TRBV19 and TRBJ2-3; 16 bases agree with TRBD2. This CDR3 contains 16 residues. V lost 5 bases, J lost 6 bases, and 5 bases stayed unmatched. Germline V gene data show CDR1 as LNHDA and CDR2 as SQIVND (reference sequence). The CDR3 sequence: CASSLGLAGGWDTQYF. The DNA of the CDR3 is TGTGCCAGTAGTCTGGGACTAGCGGGGGGGTGGGATACGCAGTATTTT.

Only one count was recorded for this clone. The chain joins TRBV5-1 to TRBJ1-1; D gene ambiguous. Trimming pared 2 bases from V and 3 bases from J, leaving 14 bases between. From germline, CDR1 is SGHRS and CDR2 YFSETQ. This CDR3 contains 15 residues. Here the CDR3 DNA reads TGCGCCAGCAGCTTTTATCTAGGTAGAGACACTGAAGCTTTCTTT. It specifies CASSFYLGRDTEAFF.

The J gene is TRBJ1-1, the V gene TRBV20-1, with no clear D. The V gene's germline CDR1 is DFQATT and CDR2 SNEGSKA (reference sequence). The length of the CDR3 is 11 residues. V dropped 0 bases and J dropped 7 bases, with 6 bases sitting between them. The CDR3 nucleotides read TGCAGTGCTAGAGATTCCGGTGAAGCTTTCTTT. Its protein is CSARDSGEAFF.

The CDR3 coding sequence is TGTGCCAGCAGCGTAGGTCCAGCGGGGTCGCCCTACAATGAGCAGTTCTTC. Translated: CASSVGPAGSPYNEQFF. This rearrangement joins TRBV9 to TRBJ2-1, with 7 bases that match TRBD2. V was pared by 0 bases and J by 2 bases, with 8 bases of the junction left unmatched. The length of the CDR3 is 17 residues. CDR1 SGDLS and CDR2 YYNGEE come from the germline V gene. Full variable domain (missing parts from reference TRBV9 and TRBJ2-1): DSGVTQTPKHLITATGQRVTLRCSPRSGDLSVYWYQQSLDQGLQFLIQYYNGEERAKGNILERFSAQQFPDLHSELNLSSLELGDSALYFCASSVGPAGSPYNEQFFGPGTRLTVL.

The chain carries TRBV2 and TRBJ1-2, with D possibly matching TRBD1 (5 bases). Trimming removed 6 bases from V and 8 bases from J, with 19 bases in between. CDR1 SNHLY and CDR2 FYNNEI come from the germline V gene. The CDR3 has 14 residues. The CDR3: CASRETEAPGGYTF. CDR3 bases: TGTGCCAGCAGAGAAACAGAGGCCCCAGGGGGCTACACCTTC.

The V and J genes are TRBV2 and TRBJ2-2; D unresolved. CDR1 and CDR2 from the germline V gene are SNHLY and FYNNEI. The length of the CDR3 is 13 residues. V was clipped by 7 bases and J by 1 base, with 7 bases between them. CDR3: CASKPGNTGELFF. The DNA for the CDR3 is TGTGCCAGCAAACCGGGGAACACCGGGGAGCTGTTTTTT.

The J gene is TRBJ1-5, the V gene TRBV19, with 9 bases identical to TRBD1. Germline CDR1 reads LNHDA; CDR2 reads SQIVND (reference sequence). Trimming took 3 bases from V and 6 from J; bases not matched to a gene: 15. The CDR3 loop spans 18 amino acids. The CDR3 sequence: CASSIQNFAGQGGQPQHF. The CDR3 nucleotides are TGTGCCAGTAGTATTCAAAACTTTGCGGGACAGGGCGGTCAGCCCCAGCATTTT.